The clone carrying this T cell receptor (beta chain) was seen many times. No antigen is known for it. The TCR beta CDR3 regions underwent amplification using RNA transcripts as the source. With the HTBI primer set, the TCR CDR3 went through a first round of RT-PCR. TCRdb called the multiplex PCR reads again in MiXCR, with one record for every CDR3 protein. The table lists around 300,000 distinct CDR3 sequences, roughly 13% of them singletons. Thyroid ultrasound, orbital computed tomography, clinical symptoms, and serum thyroxine and TRAb underpinned diagnoses. The PBMCs studied were ones that came from about 10 ml fresh peripheral blood. These data originate in a study of T cells in Graves' hyperthyroidism and ophthalmopathy. As for the study in general: At the time of initial diagnosis and before any treatment, peripheral blood was collected. Study observations and caveats: A 13 V-J signature model discriminated ophthalmopathy versus stable hyperthyroidism.

The CDR3 has 14 residues. Germline CDR1 is SGHVS and CDR2 is FQNEAQ. The V and J ends lost 5 bases and 5 bases respectively, with 13 bases between them. This chain links TRBV7-8 with TRBJ1-5; no reliable D call. This TCR was sampled from a woman between 35 and 50 years old with Graves' ophthalmopathy. Sample: blood. The CDR3 DNA follows: TGTGCCAGCAGCACCCAGACGTCGGATCAGCCCCAGCATTTT. Encoded protein: CASSTQTSDQPQHF.